The 10 T cell receptor beta chains listed next were all sequenced from one sample in a study of blood T cell repertoires in COVID-19. Profiling relied on immunoSEQ multiplex PCR, and the TCRdb table lists in-frame clones only, not all of them. The sample holds fewer than 450,000 clones, around 88% seen once. What was sequenced was peripheral blood. The receptors shown here come from a woman between 45 and 60 years old with COVID-19, enrolled during active disease.

The V and J genes are TRBV3-1 (or the pseudogene TRBV3-2) and TRBJ2-7, with a weak D call TRBD1 (6 bases). Between the trimmed V and J ends, which lost 1 base and 6 bases, there was a span of 10 bases. The CDR3 consists of 13 residues. The germline gives CDR1 LGHDT, CDR2 YNNKEL (reference sequence). The CDR3 nucleotides read TGTGCCAGCAGCCAAGGCTCAGGGGCCGAGCAGTACTTC. It specifies CASSQGSGAEQYF.

The chain carries TRBV6-1 and TRBJ2-1; 11 nucleotides align to TRBD2. The germline CDR1 and CDR2 sequences are MNHNS and SASEGT. The CDR3 extends over 14 amino acids. The trim removed 3 bases at V and 10 bases at J, leaving 5 bases unmatched. CDR3 nucleotide sequence: TGTGCCAGCAGTGATAGCGGGGGGGCAAGGGAGCAGTTCTTC. It specifies CASSDSGGAREQFF.

The rearrangement joins TRBV6-5 to TRBJ1-5; D is uncertain. This CDR3 is built from 13 residues. Germline CDR1 and CDR2: MNHEY and SVGAGI. The germline V and J ends were trimmed by 7 bases and 6 bases, with 13 bases remaining between them. DNA for the CDR3: TGTGCCAGCATCCCTGTCCGGGGTCAGCCCCAGCATTTT. This translates into CASIPVRGQPQHF.

This rearrangement joins TRBV27 to TRBJ2-6; D remains unclear. The CDR3 extends over 13 amino acids. Looked up from germline, CDR1 is MNHEY and CDR2 is SMNVEV (reference sequence). The V end was cut by 7 bases, the J end by 1 base, with 5 bases between. In DNA form, the CDR3 reads TGTGCCAGCACCAGTTCTGGGGCCAACGTCCTGACTTTC. Translation gives CASTSSGANVLTF.

The CDR3 nucleotides are TGTGCCAGCAGTGTATGGAGAGTAGGAACTGAAGCTTTCTTT. This encodes CASSVWRVGTEAFF. This chain connects TRBV2 to TRBJ1-1; the D is unclear. V gave up 4 bases and J gave up 5 bases, with 14 bases separating them. Germline V gene lookup returns CDR1 SNHLY and CDR2 FYNNEI. There are 14 residues in the CDR3.

The V call is TRBV24-1, the J call TRBJ2-1; the match to TRBD2 covers 7 bases. J was trimmed by 8 bases and V by 3 bases; bases with no gene match: 12. Germline V lookup: CDR1 KGHDR, CDR2 SFDVKD. The CDR3 extends over 16 amino acids. The chain's CDR3 is CATSDPGRGKIDEQFF. For the CDR3, the DNA is TGTGCCACCAGTGATCCCGGGCGGGGGAAGATCGATGAGCAGTTCTTC.

Note on this clone: The same CDR3 also results from other DNA sequences found in this sample. V usage is TRBV5-1 and J usage is TRBJ2-1; possibly TRBD2 for D (6 bases). The germline V gene encodes CDR1 SGHRS and CDR2 YFSETQ. The ends were cut back, 0 bases at V and 0 bases at J, with 7 bases in the middle. The CDR3 loop spans 15 amino acids. The DNA of the CDR3 is TGCGCCAGCAGCTTGGAGACTAGCTCCTACAATGAGCAGTTCTTC. Translated, it gives CASSLETSSYNEQFF.

This clone has a handful of counts. The chain recombines TRBV5-5 with TRBJ1-2; the D gene is possibly TRBD1 (5 bases). This CDR3 comprises 13 residues. V lost 2 bases, J lost 3 bases, and 8 bases lay in between. Germline values: CDR1 SGHKS, CDR2 YYEKEE (reference sequence). The CDR3 nucleotides are TGTGCCAGCAGCTTACAGGCCGACTATGGCTACACCTTC. Encoded protein: CASSLQADYGYTF.

In its sample, this clone was seen a few times. The rearrangement uses TRBV19 and TRBJ2-7, with 9 nucleotides matching TRBD1. The CDR3 is 15 residues long. The germline V gene has CDR1 LNHDA and CDR2 SQIVND (reference sequence). Unmatched junction bases numbered 7, after V lost 6 bases and J lost 1 base. In DNA form, the CDR3 reads TGTGCCAGTAGCCCGGGACAGGGAATTTCCTACGAGCAGTACTTC. This gives the protein CASSPGQGISYEQYF.

The genes are TRBV5-1 and TRBJ1-6, with 7 nucleotides matching TRBD1. This CDR3 spans 13 amino acids. CDR1 and CDR2 (germline): SGHRS, YFSETQ. V trimming: 5 bases; J trimming: 8 bases; junction bases outside the gene matches: 4. The CDR3 DNA is TGCGCCAGCAGACGGGACAGTTATTCACCCCTCCACTTT. Its protein is CASRRDSYSPLHF.